This TCR beta chain was found in a study of blood T cell repertoires in COVID-19. Germline CDR1 and CDR2: SGHRS and YFSETQ. The CDR3 has 13 residues. Trimming stripped 4 bases from V and 3 bases from J, with 8 bases between. Authors' processing steps: Estimation of nucleated cell counts relied on the amplification of reference gene primers. Profiled with immunoSEQ multiplex PCR; TCRdb holds only in-frame clones, not every one. The V and J calls and clone size are taken from that table; D and trimming were inferred from the DNA. The sample has 350,000 to 450,000 clones, roughly 86% seen once. The receptor's source is a man aged 35 to 55 in a cohort exposed to, infected with or recovered from COVID-19 (not recorded which). The gene calls are TRBV5-1 and TRBJ1-3; D is unresolved. Sequencing was carried out using PBMCs or T cells enriched from blood (not recorded which). The CDR3 coding sequence is TGCGCCAGCAGCGCAGTACATGGAAACACCATATATTTT. Translation: CASSAVHGNTIYF. Complete variable domain (other parts from reference TRBV5-1 and TRBJ1-3): KAGVTQTPRYLIKTRGQQVTLSCSPISGHRSVSWYQQTPGQGLQFLFEYFSETQRNKGNFPGRFSGRQFSNSRSEMNVSTLELGDSALYLCASSAVHGNTIYFGEGSWLTVV.